These 13 T cell receptor beta chains were all obtained from the same sample, sequenced in a study of CD8 T cells in Susac syndrome. The RNA input was about 0.5 to 1 ug, and it was reverse transcribed with random hexamers. TCRdb recomputed calls from the immunoSEQ multiplex PCR reads with MiXCR, one row per CDR3 protein. Here the sample spans over 100,000 distinct CDR3 sequences, roughly 91% being singletons. The material sequenced was CD4+ T cells from PBMCs. The origin of the receptors is a human donor in good health.

CDR3 region: CSVNRLGEPGYTF. The CDR3 region has the DNA TGCAGCGTCAATAGGCTGGGGGAACCCGGCTACACCTTC. The genes are TRBV29-1 and TRBJ1-2, with D perhaps TRBD1 (5 bases). CDR3 length: 13 residues. The V gene's germline CDR1 is SQVTM and CDR2 ANQGSEA. Trimming stripped 6 bases from V and 8 bases from J, with 19 bases between.

The chain recombines TRBV6-2 or TRBV6-3 with TRBJ1-5; maybe TRBD1 (5 bases). With 4 bases removed from V and 2 bases from J, the gap between germline ends came to 9 bases. CDR3 length equals 14 residues. Germline lookup yields CDR1 MNHEY and CDR2 SVGEGT. The CDR3 sequence: CASSSPGGNQPQHF. The CDR3 DNA reads as TGTGCCAGCAGTTCACCGGGGGGCAATCAGCCCCAGCATTTT.

The chain combines TRBV25-1 with TRBJ2-3, with 8 bases fitting TRBD1. V was clipped by 4 bases and J by 3 bases; unmatched bases: 9. The CDR3 runs to 16 residues. Germline CDR1 is MGHDK and CDR2 is SYGVNS. CDR3: CASSGPGRQGTDTQYF. The CDR3 DNA sequence: TGTGCCAGCAGTGGGCCTGGCCGACAGGGGACAGATACGCAGTATTTT.

The chain is built from TRBV2 and TRBJ2-7; 9 bases fit TRBD1. The CDR3 consists of 15 residues. Germline V gene data show CDR1 as SNHLY and CDR2 as FYNNEI. V shed 5 bases and J 5 bases; nucleotides not matched to a gene: 10. The CDR3 protein is CASSSQGAATNEQYF. CDR3 sequence (DNA): TGTGCCAGCAGTTCACAGGGGGCAGCTACGAACGAGCAGTACTTC.

This clonotype showed up just once. The rearrangement uses TRBV19 and TRBJ1-2, with D possibly matching TRBD1 (6 bases). V lost 4 bases to trimming and J lost 4 bases, with 10 bases between them. This CDR3 comprises 13 residues. Looked up from germline, CDR1 is LNHDA and CDR2 is SQIVND (reference sequence). Here the CDR3 reads CASSNTGSYGYTF. In DNA form, the CDR3 reads TGTGCCAGTAGTAATACAGGGTCCTATGGCTACACCTTC.

V gene TRBV20-1 combines with J gene TRBJ2-5; 12 bases match TRBD2. Germline V gene lookup returns CDR1 DFQATT and CDR2 SNEGSKA (reference sequence). The CDR3 length is 14 residues. Trimming took 5 bases from V and 8 from J; bases not matched to a gene: 9. Written as DNA, the CDR3 is TGCAGTGCTGAGGCGACTAGCGGGGGAGCCACCCAGTACTTC. Translation gives CSAEATSGGATQYF.

This sequence joins TRBV5-1 and TRBJ2-7, with unresolved D. Trimming took off 6 bases at V and 0 bases at J, with 10 bases between the two ends. This CDR3 has 13 residues. Germline CDR1 reads SGHRS; CDR2 reads YFSETQ. The CDR3 DNA reads as TGCGCCAGCATGGTGGCCAGCTCCTACGAGCAGTACTTC. Translated: CASMVASSYEQYF.

This clonotype has more than one count but fewer than ten. The J gene is TRBJ2-7, the V gene TRBV7-2; D gene ambiguous. V was pared by 1 base and J by 5 bases, with 0 bases between. The CDR3 sequence is 10 residues long. CDR1 and CDR2 (germline): SGHTA, FQGNSA. Here the CDR3 DNA reads TGTGCCAGCAGCTTAGACGAGCAGTACTTC. Encoded protein: CASSLDEQYF.

The V and J genes are TRBV19 and TRBJ2-2, with TRBD2 matching over 11 bases. The length of the CDR3 is 15 residues. The J segment lost 6 bases and the V segment lost 2 bases, leaving 2 bases of the junction unmatched. The germline V gene has CDR1 LNHDA and CDR2 SQIVND (reference sequence). The CDR3 DNA follows: TGTGCCAGTAGTATACTAGCGGGAGGCGCCGGGGAGCTGTTTTTT. Translated: CASSILAGGAGELFF.

This chain uses TRBV9 with TRBJ2-6; TRBD1 matches at 7 bases. Germline CDR1 and CDR2: SGDLS and YYNGEE. V lost 4 bases and J lost 4; bases outside the gene matches: 11. The CDR3 totals 17 residues. Here the CDR3 DNA reads TGTGCCAGCAGCCTAAATATACAGGGGAACGGGGCCAACGTCCTGACTTTC. Translated: CASSLNIQGNGANVLTF.

The count of this clonotype is one. The rearrangement joins TRBV25-1 to TRBJ1-1; D is unclear. Germline CDR1 MGHDK, CDR2 SYGVNS. The CDR3 has 13 amino acids. V lost 4 bases and J 5 bases, leaving 11 bases between the germline ends. The CDR3 loop is CASSAGLETEAFF. The CDR3 DNA is TGTGCCAGCAGTGCCGGGTTGGAGACTGAAGCTTTCTTT.

The V call is TRBV7-2, the J call TRBJ1-2, with a weak D call TRBD1 (5 bases). Germline lookup yields CDR1 SGHTA and CDR2 FQGNSA. Trimming took off 3 bases at V and 12 bases at J, with 11 bases between the two ends. This CDR3 has 11 amino acids. This CDR3 is CASSFKGPDTF. CDR3 DNA sequence: TGTGCCAGCAGCTTCAAGGGGCCCGACACCTTC.

The chain is built from TRBV19 and TRBJ1-5; D gene unclear. CDR1 is LNHDA, CDR2 SQIVND, per germline (reference sequence). The CDR3 sequence is 14 residues long. With 7 bases removed from V and 0 bases from J, the gap between germline ends came to 10 bases. CDR3 DNA sequence: TGTGCCAGTACCAGGACGTATAGCAATCAGCCCCAGCATTTT. It translates to CASTRTYSNQPQHF.